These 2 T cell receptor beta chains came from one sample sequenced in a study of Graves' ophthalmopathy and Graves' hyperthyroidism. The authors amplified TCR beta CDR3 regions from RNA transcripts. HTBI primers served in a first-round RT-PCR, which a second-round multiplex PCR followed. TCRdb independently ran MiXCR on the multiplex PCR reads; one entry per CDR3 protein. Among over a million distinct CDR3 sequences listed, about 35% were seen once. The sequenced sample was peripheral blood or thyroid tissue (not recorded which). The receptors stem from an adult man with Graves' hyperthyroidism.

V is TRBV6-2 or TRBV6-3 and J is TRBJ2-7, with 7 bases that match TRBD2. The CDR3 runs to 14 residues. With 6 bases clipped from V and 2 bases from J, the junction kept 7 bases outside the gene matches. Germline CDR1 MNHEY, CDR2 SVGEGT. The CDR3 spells CASRTSESPYEQYF. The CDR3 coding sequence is TGTGCCAGCAGAACTAGCGAAAGCCCCTACGAGCAGTACTTC.

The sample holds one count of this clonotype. DNA for the CDR3: TGCGCCAGCAGTGAACAGGCCTATGGCTACACTGAAGCTTTCTTT. Translated, it gives CASSEQAYGYTEAFF. J is TRBJ1-1 and V is TRBV10-2, with D tentatively TRBD1 (5 bases). CDR1 is WSHSY and CDR2 is SAAADI in the germline V gene. The V gene lost 3 bases and the J gene lost 3 bases, with 14 bases spanning the gap. CDR3 size: 15 residues.